This T cell receptor beta chain was retrieved from a study of cytomegalovirus exposure and HLA in healthy donors. Study-level background: Among the approximately 420 donors who were genotyped, about 84% fell in the genetic ancestry cluster that is associated with self-reported Caucasian donors. Findings and caveats of the study: The CMV antigen specificity of a few CMV-associated chains was confirmed through in vitro analysis. HLA alleles showed associations with around 15,000 TCR beta sequences in a later analysis, at a 0.05 false discovery rate. Most subjects' HLA-A and HLA-B alleles were reportedly predicted from TCR beta sequences.

Regarding this clone: Its antigen is not known.

PCR was performed using 60 Vbeta and 13 Jbeta primers. The protocol was immunoSEQ multiplex PCR, while the TCRdb copy is restricted to in-frame clones and leaves out a portion. This sample yields about 180,000 clones, of which almost 85% are seen a single time; more than 0.5% belongs to the top ten. The receptor's source is a woman between 45 and 65 years old in good health and CMV-seronegative. Sequencing used PBMCs.

The CDR3 DNA follows: TGCGCCAGCAGCATAACCGGGACTAGTGAGCAGTACTTC. This encodes CASSITGTSEQYF. V and J are TRBV5-1 and TRBJ2-7; 8 bases are shared with TRBD2. This CDR3 is 13 amino acids long. Unmatched junction bases numbered 7, after V lost 4 bases and J lost 7 bases. Germline assignment: CDR1 SGHRS and CDR2 YFSETQ. The whole variable domain, filled in from reference TRBV5-1 and TRBJ2-7, reads KAGVTQTPRYLIKTRGQQVTLSCSPISGHRSVSWYQQTPGQGLQFLFEYFSETQRNKGNFPGRFSGRQFSNSRSEMNVSTLELGDSALYLCASSITGTSEQYFGPGTRLTVT.